This entry concerns a single T cell receptor beta chain. The data were produced by immunoSEQ multiplex PCR, yet TCRdb's version contains in-frame clones alone and is incomplete. The data hold around 200,000 clones, with less than 85% observed a single time. This entry is derived from a study of blood T cell repertoires in COVID-19. Across the whole study: Spain, Italy and the United States supplied samples that represented acute and convalescent COVID-19. In each case, the material was cDNA or gDNA derived from T cells, B-cell-depleted T cells, or PBMCs.

This TCR derives from a human donor in a cohort sampled during active COVID-19. The sample consisted of peripheral blood.

In DNA, the CDR3 is TGTGCCAGCAGCCAAGATGGGGGGGGTAACACTGAAGCTTTCTTT. Translated, it gives CASSQDGGGNTEAFF. The chain uses TRBV3-1 (or the pseudogene TRBV3-2) and TRBJ1-1, with a tentative D call TRBD1 (5 bases). Germline CDR1 is LGHDT and CDR2 is YNNKEL (reference sequence). The CDR3 is made up of 15 amino acids. Between the trimmed V and J ends, which lost 0 bases and 2 bases, there was a span of 10 bases.